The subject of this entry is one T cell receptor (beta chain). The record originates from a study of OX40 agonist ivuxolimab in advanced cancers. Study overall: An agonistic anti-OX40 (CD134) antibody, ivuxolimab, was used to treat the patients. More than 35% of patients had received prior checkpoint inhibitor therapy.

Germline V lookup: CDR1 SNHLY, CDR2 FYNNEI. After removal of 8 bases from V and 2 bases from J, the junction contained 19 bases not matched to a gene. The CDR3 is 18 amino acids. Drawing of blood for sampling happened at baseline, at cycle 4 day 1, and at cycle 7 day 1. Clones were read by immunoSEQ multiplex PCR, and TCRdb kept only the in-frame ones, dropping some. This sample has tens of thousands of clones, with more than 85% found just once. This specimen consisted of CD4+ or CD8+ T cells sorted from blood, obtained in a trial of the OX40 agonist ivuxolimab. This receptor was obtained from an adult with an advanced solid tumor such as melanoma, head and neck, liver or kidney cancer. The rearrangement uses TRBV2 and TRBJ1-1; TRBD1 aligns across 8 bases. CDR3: CASRWPIGRQGLNTEAFF. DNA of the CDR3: TGTGCCAGCCGATGGCCCATAGGTAGACAGGGGTTAAACACTGAAGCTTTCTTT.